The present entry profiles one T cell receptor (beta chain) with its context. Within the sample, other DNA sequences also encode this same CDR3. The data derive from a study of blood T cell repertoires in COVID-19. Overall study: COVID-19 samples, acute and convalescent, were from the United States, Italy and Spain. PBMCs, B-cell-depleted T cells, or T cells were the source of the cDNA or gDNA that made up the material.

V was clipped by 3 bases and J by 2 bases; unmatched bases: 5. Germline CDR1 and CDR2: SGHTA and FQGNSA. This CDR3 contains 15 residues. Original methodology: Nucleated cell counts were estimated from reference gene primer amplification. Profiled with immunoSEQ multiplex PCR; TCRdb holds only in-frame clones, not every one. V and J calls plus clone size are reproduced from that table; the DNA served to infer D and trimming. The data contain about 60,000 clones, about 88% of them seen just once; the ten biggest clones take up 3.5% to 4%. V gene TRBV7-2 combines with J gene TRBJ2-3; 7 nucleotides match TRBD1. The TCR sequence derives from a man in his 70s with acute or convalescent COVID-19. The sample taken for sequencing was peripheral blood. CDR3: CASSLDRLDTDTQYF. DNA for the CDR3: TGTGCCAGCAGCTTGGACAGGCTCGACACAGATACGCAGTATTTT.